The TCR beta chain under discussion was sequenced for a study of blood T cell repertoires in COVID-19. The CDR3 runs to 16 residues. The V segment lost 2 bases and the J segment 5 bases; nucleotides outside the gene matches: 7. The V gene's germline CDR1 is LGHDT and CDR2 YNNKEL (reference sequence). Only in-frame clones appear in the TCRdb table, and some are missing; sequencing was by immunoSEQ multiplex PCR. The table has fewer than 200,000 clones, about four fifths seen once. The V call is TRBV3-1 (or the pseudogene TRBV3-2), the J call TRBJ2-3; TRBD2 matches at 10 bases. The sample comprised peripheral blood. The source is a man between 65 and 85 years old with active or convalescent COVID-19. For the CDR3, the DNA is TGTGCCAGCAGCCAACTAGCGGGAGCATGGGGAGATACGCAGTATTTT. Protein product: CASSQLAGAWGDTQYF.